This T cell receptor beta chain was observed in a study of CD4 T cells in relation to SARS-CoV-2 and coronaviruses. Looking at the study overall: PBMCs were cultured with antigen for roughly 11 days before TCR beta sequencing.

Concerning this clone itself: The target antigen is unknown.

Here immunoSEQ multiplex PCR was the method, and the copy in TCRdb shows in-frame clones only, minus some. The sample lists about 22,000 clones; 55% to 75% were seen once. Before the COVID-19 pandemic, during about 2010-2018, CD4+ T cells were taken from unexposed donors. Isolation of CD4+ T cells took place after around 11 days in culture. Cells permitting, SARS-CoV-2 S/N and four cold-coronavirus spikes were tested on unexposed-donor CD4+ T cells. Approximately 1.9 million PBMCs per well were cultured with about 9.4 IU/ml IL-2. The sequenced sample consisted of CD4+ T cells from PBMCs, cultured in vitro. The receptor comes from a human donor in good health.

CDR3 coding DNA: TGTGCCAGCAGCTCCTCGGGGGCAGGGAACACTGAAGCTTTCTTT. Protein sequence: CASSSSGAGNTEAFF. V usage is TRBV5-4 and J usage is TRBJ1-1, with D perhaps matching TRBD1 (6 bases). The CDR3 is 15 residues long. With 3 bases removed from V and 1 base from J, the gap between germline ends came to 13 bases. Germline-derived CDR1 and CDR2 are SGHNT and YYREEE (reference sequence).